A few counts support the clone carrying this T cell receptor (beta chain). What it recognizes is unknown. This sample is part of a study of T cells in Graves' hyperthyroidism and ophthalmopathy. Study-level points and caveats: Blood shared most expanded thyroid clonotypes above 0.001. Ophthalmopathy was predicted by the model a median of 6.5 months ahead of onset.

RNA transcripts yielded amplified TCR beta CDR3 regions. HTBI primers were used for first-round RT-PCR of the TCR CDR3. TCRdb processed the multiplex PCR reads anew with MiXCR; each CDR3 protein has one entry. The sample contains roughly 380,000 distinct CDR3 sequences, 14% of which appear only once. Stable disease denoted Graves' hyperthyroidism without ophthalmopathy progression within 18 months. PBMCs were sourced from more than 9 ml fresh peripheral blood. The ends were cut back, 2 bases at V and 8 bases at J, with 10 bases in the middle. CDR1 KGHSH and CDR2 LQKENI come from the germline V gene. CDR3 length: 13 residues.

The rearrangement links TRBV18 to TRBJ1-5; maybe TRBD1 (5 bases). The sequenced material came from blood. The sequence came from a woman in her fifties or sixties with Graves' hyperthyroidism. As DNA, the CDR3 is TGTGCCAGCTCACCATCCCCGGGGGAGCCCCAGCATTTT. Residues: CASSPSPGEPQHF.